This TCR beta chain was profiled in a study of cytomegalovirus exposure and HLA in healthy donors. This clone turned up a few times. Its antigen is still unknown. Looked up from germline, CDR1 is SGHRS and CDR2 is YFSETQ. V was clipped by 2 bases and J by 1 base, with 9 bases between them. The CDR3 is made up of 14 amino acids. The method was immunoSEQ multiplex PCR; TCRdb's version includes in-frame clones alone and lacks a portion of them. The profile covers 200,000 or so clones, with 75% to 95% appearing a single time and around 1% taken by the ten largest. Findings of the study overall: High specificity and sensitivity for cytomegalovirus status were reported for the classifier. Overall, about 160 TCR beta chains were annotated as cytomegalovirus-associated.

The validation cohort, a group of more than 95 subjects, included the donors and was separate from the roughly 620-subject first cohort. The specimen sequenced was PBMCs. The origin of this receptor is a woman in her late teens or twenties in good health and CMV-seronegative. The chain has TRBV5-1 and TRBJ1-1, with D maybe TRBD1 (6 bases). CDR3 DNA sequence: TGCGCCAGCAGCTTTACAGGGAGGAACACTGAAGCTTTCTTT. This encodes CASSFTGRNTEAFF. Full variable domain (missing parts from reference TRBV5-1 and TRBJ1-1): KAGVTQTPRYLIKTRGQQVTLSCSPISGHRSVSWYQQTPGQGLQFLFEYFSETQRNKGNFPGRFSGRQFSNSRSEMNVSTLELGDSALYLCASSFTGRNTEAFFGQGTRLTVV.